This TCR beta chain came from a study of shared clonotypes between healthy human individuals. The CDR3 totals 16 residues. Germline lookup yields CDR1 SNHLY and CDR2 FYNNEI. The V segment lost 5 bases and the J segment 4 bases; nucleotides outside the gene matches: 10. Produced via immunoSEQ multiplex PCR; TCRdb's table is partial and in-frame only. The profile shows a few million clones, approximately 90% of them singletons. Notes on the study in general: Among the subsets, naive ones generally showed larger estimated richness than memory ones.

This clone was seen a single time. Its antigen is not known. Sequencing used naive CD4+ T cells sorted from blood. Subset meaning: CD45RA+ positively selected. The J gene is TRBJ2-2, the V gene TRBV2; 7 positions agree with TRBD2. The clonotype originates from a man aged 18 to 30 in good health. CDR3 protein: CASSLTAGELTGELFF. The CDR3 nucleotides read TGTGCCAGCAGTCTTACCGCGGGGGAGCTCACCGGGGAGCTGTTTTTT.